This T cell receptor beta chain was identified during a study of blood T cell repertoires in COVID-19. Profiled with immunoSEQ multiplex PCR; TCRdb holds only in-frame clones, not every one. The repertoire holds hundreds of thousands of clones, with approximately 90% as singletons. This CDR3 has 14 amino acids. The V end was cut by 5 bases, the J end by 1 base, with 12 bases between. Germline V CDR1 and CDR2: SGHRS, YFSETQ. What was sequenced was PBMCs or T cells enriched from blood (not recorded which). The sequence was obtained from a man aged 45-60 years who had been exposed to COVID-19. The gene calls are TRBV5-1 and TRBJ2-5, with D maybe TRBD1 (5 bases). The chain's CDR3 is CASRSQGAQETQYF. The CDR3 bases are TGCGCCAGCAGGTCACAAGGGGCCCAAGAGACCCAGTACTTC.